This note documents a single T cell receptor (beta chain) sequence. This sample is drawn from a study of CD8 T cells in Susac syndrome. Random hexamers were used to reverse transcribe the RNA input (roughly 0.5 to 1 ug). Amplification of TCR beta CDR3 used immunoSEQ multiplex PCR across 54 Vbeta and 13 Jbeta. TCRdb called the immunoSEQ multiplex PCR reads again in MiXCR, with one record for every CDR3 protein. The sample holds more than 200,000 distinct CDR3 sequences, roughly 92% seen once. This CDR3 has 15 amino acids. Trimming at V came to 3 bases and at J to 3 bases, leaving 5 bases not matched to a gene. Per the germline V gene, CDR1 is SEHNR and CDR2 is FQNEAQ (reference sequence).

The chain carries TRBV7-9 and TRBJ1-1, with 9 bases that match TRBD1. This sequence was found in a human donor with multiple sclerosis. Sequencing was performed on CD8+ T cells from PBMCs. DNA of the CDR3: TGTGCCAGCAGCTTTGCGGGACAGGGAGACACTGAAGCTTTCTTT. It codes for CASSFAGQGDTEAFF.